The clone carrying this T cell receptor beta chain was recorded many times. Time point denoted: newly diagnosed GD, antithyroid drugs for less than 3 months. PBMC-derived RNA was used for the TCR library. The data stem from a study of regulatory T cells in long-lasting Graves disease. The germline CDR1 and CDR2 sequences are DFQATT and SNEGSKA (reference sequence). Trimming removed 5 bases from V and 6 bases from J, with 9 bases in between. The CDR3 is 11 residues long. Construction of the TCR beta libraries employed iRepertoire HTBI primers in conjunction with Arm-PCR of CDR3 regions. TCRdb used MiXCR to reprocess the multiplex PCR reads, holding one entry per CDR3 protein. The table lists 400,000 to 500,000 distinct CDR3 sequences, less than 20% of them singletons. These data are also associated with another study on T cells in Graves' hyperthyroidism and ophthalmopathy. This second study says: The HTBI set primed first-round TCR CDR3 RT-PCR.

The gene calls are TRBV20-1 and TRBJ2-3; no firm D call. Sample: peripheral blood mononuclear cells (PBMCs), taken at new diagnosis, from a patient treated with antithyroid drugs. The TCR sequence derives from a woman younger than 35 with Graves disease. The CDR3 nucleotides read TGCAGTGCTGGCCCGATTGATACGCAGTATTTT. Its protein product is CSAGPIDTQYF.